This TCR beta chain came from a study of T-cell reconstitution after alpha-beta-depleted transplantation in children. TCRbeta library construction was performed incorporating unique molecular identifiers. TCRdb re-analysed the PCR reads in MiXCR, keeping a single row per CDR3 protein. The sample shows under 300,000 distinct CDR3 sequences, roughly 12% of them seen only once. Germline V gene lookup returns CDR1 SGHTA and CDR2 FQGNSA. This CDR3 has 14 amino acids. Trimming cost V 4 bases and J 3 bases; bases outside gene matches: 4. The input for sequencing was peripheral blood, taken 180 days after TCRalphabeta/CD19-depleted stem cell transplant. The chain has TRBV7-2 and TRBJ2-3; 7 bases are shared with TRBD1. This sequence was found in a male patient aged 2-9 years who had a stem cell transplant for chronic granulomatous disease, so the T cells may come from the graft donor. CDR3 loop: CASSYRDRTDTQYF. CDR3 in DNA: TGTGCCAGCAGCTACCGGGACAGAACAGATACGCAGTATTTT.